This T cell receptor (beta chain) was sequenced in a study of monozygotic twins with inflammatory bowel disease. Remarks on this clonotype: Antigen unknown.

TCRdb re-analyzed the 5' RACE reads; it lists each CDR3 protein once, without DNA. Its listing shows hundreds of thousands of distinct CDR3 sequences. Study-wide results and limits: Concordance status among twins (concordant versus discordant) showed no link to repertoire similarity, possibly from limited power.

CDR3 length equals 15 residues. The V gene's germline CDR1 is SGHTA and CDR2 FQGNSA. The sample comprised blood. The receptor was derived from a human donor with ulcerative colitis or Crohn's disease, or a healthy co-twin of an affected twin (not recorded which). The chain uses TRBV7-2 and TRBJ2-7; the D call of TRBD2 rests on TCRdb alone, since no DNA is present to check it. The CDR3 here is CASSLAGTSGHEQYF.